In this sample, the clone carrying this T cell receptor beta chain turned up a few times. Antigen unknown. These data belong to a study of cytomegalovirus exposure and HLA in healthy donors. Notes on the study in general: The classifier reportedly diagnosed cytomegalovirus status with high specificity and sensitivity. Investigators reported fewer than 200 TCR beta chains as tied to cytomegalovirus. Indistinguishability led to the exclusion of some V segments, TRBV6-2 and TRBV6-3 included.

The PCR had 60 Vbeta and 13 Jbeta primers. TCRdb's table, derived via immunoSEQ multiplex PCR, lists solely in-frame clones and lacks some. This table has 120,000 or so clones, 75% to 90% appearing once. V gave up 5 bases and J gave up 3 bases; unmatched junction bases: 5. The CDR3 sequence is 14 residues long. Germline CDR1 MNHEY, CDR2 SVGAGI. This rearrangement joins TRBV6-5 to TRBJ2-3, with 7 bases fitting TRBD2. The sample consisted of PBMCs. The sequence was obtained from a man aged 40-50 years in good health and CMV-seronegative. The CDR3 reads CASSRGLGTDTQYF. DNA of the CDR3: TGTGCCAGCAGTCGTGGACTAGGGACAGATACGCAGTATTTT.